These 2 T cell receptor beta chains were all obtained from the same sample, sequenced in a study of Tregs in tolerant kidney transplant recipients. The protocol was immunoSEQ multiplex PCR, while the TCRdb copy is restricted to in-frame clones and leaves out a portion. The data show about 3,000 clones, around 41% seen once. These receptors lack a known antigen. Sequences were obtained from Tregs from blood grown in culture. These receptors were obtained from a human donor in good health.

By share, this clone counts as medium-sized. The V and J genes are TRBV18 and TRBJ1-1, with D unresolved. V lost 1 base to trimming and J lost 1 base, with 10 bases between them. Germline loops: CDR1 KGHSH, CDR2 LQKENI. The CDR3 is 15 residues long. Here the CDR3 DNA reads TGTGCCAGCTCACCACAGGGCAGACCGAACACTGAAGCTTTCTTT. Translated: CASSPQGRPNTEAFF.

The V gene is TRBV19, the J gene TRBJ2-7; D unresolved. The V end was cut by 3 bases, the J end by 4 bases, with 4 bases between. Germline CDR1 LNHDA, CDR2 SQIVND (reference sequence). The CDR3 sequence is 11 residues long. The chain's CDR3 is CASSMGYEQYF. The DNA for the CDR3 is TGTGCCAGTAGTATGGGGTACGAGCAGTACTTC.